The 8 T cell receptor beta chains in this list originate from one sample, sequenced in a study of blood T cell repertoires in COVID-19. Assay used: immunoSEQ multiplex PCR; TCRdb lists only in-frame clones, some missing. The sample lists about 80,000 clones; almost 85% were seen once. Input material: peripheral blood. The receptors come from an older man with acute or convalescent COVID-19.

The chain uses TRBV5-1 and TRBJ2-7; 10 positions agree with TRBD1. V lost 0 bases and J lost 3; bases outside the gene matches: 6. The CDR3 loop spans 16 amino acids. Germline assignment: CDR1 SGHRS and CDR2 YFSETQ. In DNA, the CDR3 is TGCGCCAGCAGCTTGGGGGACAGGGGAGCCTACTACGAGCAGTACTTC. Translation: CASSLGDRGAYYEQYF.

The V and J genes are TRBV27 and TRBJ2-1; 7 bases agree with TRBD2. J lost 4 bases, V lost 9 bases, and 9 bases had no gene match. The CDR3 length is 14 residues. CDR1 and CDR2 (germline): MNHEY, SMNVEV (reference sequence). This CDR3 reads CASRGGTNYNEQFF. The CDR3 nucleotides are TGTGCCAGTCGGGGAGGGACGAATTACAATGAGCAGTTCTTC.

This chain links TRBV6-5 with TRBJ1-6; TRBD1 might be the D (6 bases). Germline-derived CDR1 and CDR2 are MNHEY and SVGAGI. The V gene lost 6 bases and the J gene lost 10 bases, with 13 bases spanning the gap. CDR3 length equals 13 residues. The CDR3 reads CASSPDRSSPLHF. As DNA, the CDR3 is TGTGCCAGCAGCCCAGACAGGTCCTCACCCCTCCACTTT.

The chain uses TRBV14 and TRBJ2-5; a possible D gene is TRBD1 (5 bases). The ends were cut back, 1 base at V and 5 bases at J, with 8 bases in the middle. Per the germline V gene, CDR1 is SGHDN and CDR2 is FVKESK. The CDR3 is 13 residues long. The CDR3 DNA follows: TGTGCCAGCAGCCAAGGGCAGGGTGAGACCCAGTACTTC. It yields the protein CASSQGQGETQYF. The full variable domain, in which reference TRBV14 and TRBJ2-5 provide the parts outside the CDR3, is EAGVTQFPSHSVIEKGQTVTLRCDPISGHDNLYWYRRVMGKEIKFLLHFVKESKQDESGMPNNRFLAERTGGTYSTLKVQPAELEDSGVYFCASSQGQGETQYFGPGTRLLVL.

The rearrangement joins TRBV5-1 to TRBJ1-2; TRBD1 matches 9 bases. The CDR3 runs 16 residues. Per germline, CDR1 SGHRS and CDR2 YFSETQ. The V gene end was trimmed by 3 bases and the J gene end by 7 bases; junction bases not matched to a gene: 13. The CDR3 is CASSSSGTGSFSGYTF. The CDR3 DNA reads TGCGCCAGCAGCTCGTCCGGGACAGGGTCTTTCTCTGGCTACACCTTC.

The gene calls are TRBV7-2 and TRBJ2-1; the match to TRBD1 covers 9 bases. The V gene end was trimmed by 5 bases and the J gene end by 5 bases; junction bases not matched to a gene: 13. Germline assignment: CDR1 SGHTA and CDR2 FQGNSA. The CDR3 runs to 17 residues. The chain's CDR3 is CASSLRTGANKNNEQFF. The CDR3 DNA is TGTGCCAGCAGCCTCCGGACAGGGGCCAACAAAAACAATGAGCAGTTCTTC.

The chain carries TRBV7-3 and TRBJ1-2; 9 bases align to TRBD1. The CDR3 consists of 15 residues. Germline lookup yields CDR1 SGHTA and CDR2 FQGTGA. Germline trimming cut 5 bases from V and 8 bases from J; bases unmatched to any gene: 12. As DNA, the CDR3 is TGTGCCAGCAGCCTCCGCCCGGGGACAGGGATGGGCTACACCTTC. Its translation is CASSLRPGTGMGYTF.

This chain connects TRBV5-6 to TRBJ2-3, with TRBD2 matching over 14 bases. Germline assignment: CDR1 SGHDT and CDR2 YYEEEE. The CDR3 runs 19 residues. With 4 bases clipped from V and 0 bases from J, the junction kept 10 bases outside the gene matches. The CDR3 DNA reads as TGTGCCAGCAGCGGGCGACTAGCGGGGGGGCCGACTAGCACAGATACGCAGTATTTT. It encodes CASSGRLAGGPTSTDTQYF.